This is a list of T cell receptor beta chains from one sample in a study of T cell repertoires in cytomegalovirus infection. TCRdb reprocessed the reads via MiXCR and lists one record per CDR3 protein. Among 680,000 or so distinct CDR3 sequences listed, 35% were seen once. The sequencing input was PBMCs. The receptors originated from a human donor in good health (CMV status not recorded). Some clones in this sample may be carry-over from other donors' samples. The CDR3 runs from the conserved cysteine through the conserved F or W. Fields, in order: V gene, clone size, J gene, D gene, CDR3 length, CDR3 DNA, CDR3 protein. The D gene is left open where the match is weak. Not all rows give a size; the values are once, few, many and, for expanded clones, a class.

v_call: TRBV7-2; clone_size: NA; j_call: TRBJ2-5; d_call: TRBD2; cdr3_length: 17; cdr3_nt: TGTGCCAGCAGCTTAAGAACTAGCGGGAGGGCCCGAGAGACCCAGTACTTC; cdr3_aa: CASSLRTSGRARETQYF
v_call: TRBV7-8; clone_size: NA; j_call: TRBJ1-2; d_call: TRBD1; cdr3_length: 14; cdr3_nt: TGTGCCAGCAGCCCGGACAGGGGGCTTTATGGCTACACCTTC; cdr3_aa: CASSPDRGLYGYTF
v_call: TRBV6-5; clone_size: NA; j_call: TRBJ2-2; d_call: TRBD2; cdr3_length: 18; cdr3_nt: TGTGCCAGCAGGCCTGCGTTGGGGACTAGCGGGAGGACCGGGGAGCTGTTTTTT; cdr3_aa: CASRPALGTSGRTGELFF
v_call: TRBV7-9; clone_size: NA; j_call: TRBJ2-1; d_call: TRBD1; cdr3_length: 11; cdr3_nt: TGTGCCAGCAGGCAACAGGGGGAGCAGTTCTTC; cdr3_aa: CASRQQGEQFF
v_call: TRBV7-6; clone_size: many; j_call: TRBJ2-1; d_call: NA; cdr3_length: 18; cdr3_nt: TGTGCCAGCAGCTTACAGAGGGCGGGGCCCGGCTCCTACAATGAGCAGTTCTTC; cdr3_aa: CASSLQRAGPGSYNEQFF
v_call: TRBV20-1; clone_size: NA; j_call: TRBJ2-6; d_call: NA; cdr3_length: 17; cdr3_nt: TGCAGTGCTAGAGATCGTATTCCGTCCTCTGGGGCCAACGTCCTGACTTTC; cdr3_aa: CSARDRIPSSGANVLTF
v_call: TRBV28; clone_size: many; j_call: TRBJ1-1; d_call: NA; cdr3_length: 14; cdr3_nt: TGTGCCAGCAGTATATCGGGAGGGGACACTGAAGCTTTCTTT; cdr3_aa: CASSISGGDTEAFF
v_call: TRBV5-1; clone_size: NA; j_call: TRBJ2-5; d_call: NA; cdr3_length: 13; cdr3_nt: TGCGCCAGCAGCTTGGGGAAGTCAGAGACCCAGTACTTC; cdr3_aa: CASSLGKSETQYF
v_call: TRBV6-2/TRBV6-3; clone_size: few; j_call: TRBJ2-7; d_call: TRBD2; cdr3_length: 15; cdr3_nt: TGTGCCAGCAGCCACCCGACTAGCGGCTCCTACGAGCAGTACTTC; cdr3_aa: CASSHPTSGSYEQYF
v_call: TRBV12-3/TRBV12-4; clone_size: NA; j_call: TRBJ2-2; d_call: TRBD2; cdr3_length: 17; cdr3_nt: TGTGCCAGCAGTCAGACTAGCGGGAGGCCGAACACCGGGGAGCTGTTTTTT; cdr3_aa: CASSQTSGRPNTGELFF
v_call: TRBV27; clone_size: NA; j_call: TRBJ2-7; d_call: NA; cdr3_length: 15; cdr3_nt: TGTGCCAGCAGTTTAAAAGTCTCGGGATACTACGAGCAGTACTTC; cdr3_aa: CASSLKVSGYYEQYF
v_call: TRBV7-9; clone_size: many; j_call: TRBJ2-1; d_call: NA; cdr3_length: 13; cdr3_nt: TGTGCCAGCAGCGAAGTGGGGGAAAATGAGCAGTTCTTC; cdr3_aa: CASSEVGENEQFF
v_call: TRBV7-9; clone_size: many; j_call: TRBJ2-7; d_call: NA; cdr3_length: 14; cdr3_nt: TGTGCCAGCAGCTTAATAAATACGGGCTACGAGCAGTACTTC; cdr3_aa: CASSLINTGYEQYF
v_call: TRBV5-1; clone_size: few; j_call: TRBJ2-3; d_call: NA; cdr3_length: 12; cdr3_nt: TGCGCCAGCAGCCCGGAGATGGATACGCAGTATTTT; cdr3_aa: CASSPEMDTQYF
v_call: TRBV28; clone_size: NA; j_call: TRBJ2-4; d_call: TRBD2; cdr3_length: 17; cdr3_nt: TGTGCCAGCAGTTTTCAGAGACTAGCGGGTACTAAAAACATTCAGTACTTC; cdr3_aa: CASSFQRLAGTKNIQYF
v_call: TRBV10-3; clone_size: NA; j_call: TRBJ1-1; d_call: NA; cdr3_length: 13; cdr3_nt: TGTGCCATCAGCGACGCGCTTAGGGGAACGGCTTTCTTT; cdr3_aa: CAISDALRGTAFF
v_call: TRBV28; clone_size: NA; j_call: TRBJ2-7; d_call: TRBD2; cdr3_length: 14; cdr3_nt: TGTGCCAGCAGTTTACGCGGGGGGTCTAACGAGCAGTACTTC; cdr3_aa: CASSLRGGSNEQYF
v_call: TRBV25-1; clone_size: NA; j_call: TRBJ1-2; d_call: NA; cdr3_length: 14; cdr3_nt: TGTGCCAGCAGTGACCCCAGCAGGGGCATCGGCTACACCTTC; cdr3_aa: CASSDPSRGIGYTF
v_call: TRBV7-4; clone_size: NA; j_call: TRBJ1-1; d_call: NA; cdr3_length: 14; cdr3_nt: TGTGCCAGCAGCTTAGGAGGGGAGGCGGCTGAAGCTTTCTTT; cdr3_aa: CASSLGGEAAEAFF
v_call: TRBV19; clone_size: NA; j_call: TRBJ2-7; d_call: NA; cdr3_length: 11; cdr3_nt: TGTGCCAGTACTTTGAACGGCGAGCAGTACTTC; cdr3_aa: CASTLNGEQYF
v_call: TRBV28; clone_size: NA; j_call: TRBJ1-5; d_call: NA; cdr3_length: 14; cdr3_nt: TGTGCCAGCATCGAGGCCAGGGGCGATCAGCCCCAGCATTTT; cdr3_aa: CASIEARGDQPQHF
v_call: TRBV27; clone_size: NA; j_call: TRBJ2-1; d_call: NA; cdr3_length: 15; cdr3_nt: TGTGCCAGCAGCGCCGACTGGGGGGGCGGGAATGAGCAGTTCTTC; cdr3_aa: CASSADWGGGNEQFF
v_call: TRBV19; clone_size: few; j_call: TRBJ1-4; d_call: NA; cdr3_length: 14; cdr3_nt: TGTGCCAGTGGGGGCCTGGGAACTAATGAAAAACTGTTTTTT; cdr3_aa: CASGGLGTNEKLFF
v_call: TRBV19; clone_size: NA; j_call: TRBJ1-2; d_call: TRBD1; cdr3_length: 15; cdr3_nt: TGTGCCAGTAGTGTCACAGGGGGCGCCGGCTATGGCTACACCTTC; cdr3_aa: CASSVTGGAGYGYTF
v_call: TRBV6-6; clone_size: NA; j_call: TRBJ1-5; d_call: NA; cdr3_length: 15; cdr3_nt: TGTGCCAGCAGAGAACTCAGGGCTCCCAATCAGCCCCAGCATTTT; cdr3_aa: CASRELRAPNQPQHF
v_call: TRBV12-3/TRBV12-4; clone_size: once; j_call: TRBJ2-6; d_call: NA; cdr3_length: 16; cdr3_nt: TGTGCCAGCAGTTTTAGGATCAGCCTGGGCGCCAACGTCCTGACTTTC; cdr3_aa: CASSFRISLGANVLTF
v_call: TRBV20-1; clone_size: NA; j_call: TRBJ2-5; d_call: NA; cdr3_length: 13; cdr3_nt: TGCAGTGCTAGGCGGAGTTTCCAAGAGACCCAGTACTTC; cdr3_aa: CSARRSFQETQYF
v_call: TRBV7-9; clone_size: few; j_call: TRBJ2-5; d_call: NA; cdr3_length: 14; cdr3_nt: TGTGCCAGCAGCTTAGTCCCAGTCCCAGAGACCCAGTACTTC; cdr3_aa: CASSLVPVPETQYF
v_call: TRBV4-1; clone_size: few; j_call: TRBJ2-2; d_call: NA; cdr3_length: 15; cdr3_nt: TGCGCCAGCAGCCAAGATAGGAGATCCACCGGGGAGCTGTTTTTT; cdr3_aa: CASSQDRRSTGELFF
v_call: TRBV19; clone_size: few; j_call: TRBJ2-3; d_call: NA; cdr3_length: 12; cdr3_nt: TGTGCCACTACCGACGACACAGATACGCAGTATTTT; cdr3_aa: CATTDDTDTQYF
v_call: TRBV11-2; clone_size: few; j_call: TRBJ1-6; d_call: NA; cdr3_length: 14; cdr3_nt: TGTGCCAGCAGCCGTACAGGGAGGAATTCACCCCTCCACTTT; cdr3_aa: CASSRTGRNSPLHF
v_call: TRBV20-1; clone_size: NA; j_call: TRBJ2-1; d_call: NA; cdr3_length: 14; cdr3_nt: TGCAGTGCTAGTTTAGGGGGGTCCTACAATGAGCAGTTCTTC; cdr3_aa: CSASLGGSYNEQFF
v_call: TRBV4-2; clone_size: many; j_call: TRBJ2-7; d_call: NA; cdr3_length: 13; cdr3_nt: TGTGCCAGCAGCCCCGACGGTGCTTACGAGCAGTACTTC; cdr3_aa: CASSPDGAYEQYF
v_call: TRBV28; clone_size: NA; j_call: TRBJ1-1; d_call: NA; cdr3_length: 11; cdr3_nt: TGTGCCAGGAGTTTTGAGCGTGAAGCTTTCTTT; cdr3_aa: CARSFEREAFF
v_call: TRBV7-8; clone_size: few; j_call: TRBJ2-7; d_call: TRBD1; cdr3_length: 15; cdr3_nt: TGTGCCAGCAGCTACCCGGGACAGGGGGTACACGAGCAGTACTTC; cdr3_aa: CASSYPGQGVHEQYF
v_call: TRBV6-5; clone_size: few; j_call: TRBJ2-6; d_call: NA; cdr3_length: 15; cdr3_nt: TGTGCCAGCAGTTACAAGCCCTCTGGGGCCAACGTCCTGACTTTC; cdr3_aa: CASSYKPSGANVLTF
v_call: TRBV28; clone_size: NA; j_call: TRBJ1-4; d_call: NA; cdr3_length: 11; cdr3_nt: TGTGCCAGCCACCTTAATGAAAAACTGTTTTTT; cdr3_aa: CASHLNEKLFF
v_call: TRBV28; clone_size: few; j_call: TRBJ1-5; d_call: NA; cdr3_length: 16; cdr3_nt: TGTGCCAGCAGCCCCCCCCGGATCGTTAGCAATCAGCCCCAGCATTTT; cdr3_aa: CASSPPRIVSNQPQHF
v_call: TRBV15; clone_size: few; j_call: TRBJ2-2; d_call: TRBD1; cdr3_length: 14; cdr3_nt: TGTGCCACCAGCAAAGACAGGGGCACCGGGGAGCTGTTTTTT; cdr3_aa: CATSKDRGTGELFF
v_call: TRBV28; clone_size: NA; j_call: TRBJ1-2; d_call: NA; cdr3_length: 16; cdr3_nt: TGTTCCAGCAGTTTGAGCCGGGGGTTGTCTAACTATGGCTACACCTTC; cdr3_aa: CSSSLSRGLSNYGYTF
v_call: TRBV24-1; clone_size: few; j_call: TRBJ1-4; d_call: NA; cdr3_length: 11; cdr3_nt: TGTGCCACCAGTCAAGGGGAAAAACTGTTTTTT; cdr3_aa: CATSQGEKLFF
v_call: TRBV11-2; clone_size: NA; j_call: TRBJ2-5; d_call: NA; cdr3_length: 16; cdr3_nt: TGTGCCAGCAGACTTTTTGGGCGACAGTCCAAAGAGACCCAGTACTTC; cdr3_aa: CASRLFGRQSKETQYF
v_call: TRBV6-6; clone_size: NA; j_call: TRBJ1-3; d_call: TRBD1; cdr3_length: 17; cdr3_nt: TGTGCCAGCAGTTACTCCGGGACAGGGTTCTCTGGAAACACCATATATTTT; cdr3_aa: CASSYSGTGFSGNTIYF
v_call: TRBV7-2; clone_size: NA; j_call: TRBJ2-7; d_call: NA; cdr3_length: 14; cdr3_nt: TGTGCCAGCAGCTTATCGAAGGGTCCCTACGAGCAGTACTTC; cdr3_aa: CASSLSKGPYEQYF
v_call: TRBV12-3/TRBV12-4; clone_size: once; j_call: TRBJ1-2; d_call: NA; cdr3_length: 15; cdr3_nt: TGTGCCAGCAGTTTCCCAGGCCCGGTTGACTATGGCTACACCTTC; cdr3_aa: CASSFPGPVDYGYTF
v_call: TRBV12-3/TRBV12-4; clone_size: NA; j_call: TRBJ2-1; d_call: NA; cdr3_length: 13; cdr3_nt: TGTGCCAGCAGTTTGGTTGGGACGGGTGAGCAGTTCTTC; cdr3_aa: CASSLVGTGEQFF
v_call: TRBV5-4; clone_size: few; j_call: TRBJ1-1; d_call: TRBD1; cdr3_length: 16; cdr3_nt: TGTGCCAGCAGCTTACCGGGACAGGGGGACGGCACTGAAGCTTTCTTT; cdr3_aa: CASSLPGQGDGTEAFF
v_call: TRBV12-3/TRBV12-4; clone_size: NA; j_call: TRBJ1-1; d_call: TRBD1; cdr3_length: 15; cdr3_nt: TGTGCCAGCAGTTACCGAGGACAGGGGCAGAGTGAAGCTTTCTTT; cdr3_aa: CASSYRGQGQSEAFF
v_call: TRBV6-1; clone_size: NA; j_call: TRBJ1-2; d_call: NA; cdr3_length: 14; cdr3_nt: TGTGCCAGCAGGGACGCGCTATGGGCAGGAGGCTACACCTTC; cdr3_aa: CASRDALWAGGYTF
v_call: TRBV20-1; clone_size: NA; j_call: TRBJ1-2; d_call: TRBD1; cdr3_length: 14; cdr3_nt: TGCAGTGCGTGGGGACAGGGGGCCGTCTATGGCTACACCTTC; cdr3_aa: CSAWGQGAVYGYTF
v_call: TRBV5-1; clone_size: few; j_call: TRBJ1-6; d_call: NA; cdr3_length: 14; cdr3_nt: TGCGCCAGCAGCCGGGAGGGGACGGCGAAATTCCTCCACTTT; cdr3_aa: CASSREGTAKFLHF
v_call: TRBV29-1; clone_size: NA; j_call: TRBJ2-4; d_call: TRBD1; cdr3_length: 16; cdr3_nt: TGCAGCGTTGAAAACCCGACAGGGATCGCCAAAAACATTCAGTACTTC; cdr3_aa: CSVENPTGIAKNIQYF
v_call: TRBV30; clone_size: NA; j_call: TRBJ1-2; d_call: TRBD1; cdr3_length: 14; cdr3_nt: TGTGCCTGGATCCGGACAGGGATGATCTATGGCTACACCTTC; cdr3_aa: CAWIRTGMIYGYTF
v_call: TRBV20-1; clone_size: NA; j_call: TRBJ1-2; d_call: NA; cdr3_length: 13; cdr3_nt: TGCAGTGCTAATCGTCGGACAGATTATGGCTACACCTTC; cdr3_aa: CSANRRTDYGYTF
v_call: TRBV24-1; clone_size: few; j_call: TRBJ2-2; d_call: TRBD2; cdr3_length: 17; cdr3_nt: TGTGCCACCAGTGAGTCGAAACTAGCGGGGAACACCGGGGAGCTGTTTTTT; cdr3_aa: CATSESKLAGNTGELFF
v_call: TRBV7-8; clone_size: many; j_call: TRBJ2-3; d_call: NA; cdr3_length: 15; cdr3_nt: TGTGCCAGCAGCTCAGCACTGAGGTCCACAGATACGCAGTATTTT; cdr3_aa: CASSSALRSTDTQYF
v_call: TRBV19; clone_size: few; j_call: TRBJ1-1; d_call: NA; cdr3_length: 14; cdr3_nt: TGTGCCAGTAATATCGCCTATGGGAACACTGAAGCTTTCTTT; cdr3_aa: CASNIAYGNTEAFF
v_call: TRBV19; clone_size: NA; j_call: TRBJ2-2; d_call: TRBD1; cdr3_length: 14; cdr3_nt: TGTGCCACCAGTACAGGGGCGAACACCGGGGAGCTGTTTTTT; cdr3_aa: CATSTGANTGELFF
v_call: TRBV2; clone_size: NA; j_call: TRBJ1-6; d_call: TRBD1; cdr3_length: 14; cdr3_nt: TGTGCCAGCAGATCGGAACAGGGGAATTCACCCCTCCACTTT; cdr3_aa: CASRSEQGNSPLHF